The clone carrying this T cell receptor (beta chain) has a count of ten or more. This sample is drawn from a study of human T cells and chemical hapten exposure. This CDR3 has 14 amino acids. The V end was cut by 7 bases, the J end by 7 bases, with 14 bases between. TCRdb independently ran MiXCR on the RACE reads; one entry per CDR3 protein. The sample has 350,000 to 400,000 distinct CDR3 sequences, about 6% seen once. Described time point: patch test 2, 6 weeks after DPC sensitization. Treatment denoted: therapeutic diphenylcyclopropenone sensitization with weekly scalp DPC. The sequence derives from a woman aged 18-30 years with alopecia areata. Some clones in this sample may be carry-over from other donors' samples. Material: whole blood, obtained in connection with sensitization to the hapten diphenylcyclopropenone (DPC). The chain couples TRBV12-3 or TRBV12-4 to TRBJ1-6; tentatively, D is TRBD1 (6 bases). CDR3 DNA sequence: TGTGCCAGCATCCTCACAGGGTCGAATTCACCCCTCCACTTT. This codes for CASILTGSNSPLHF.